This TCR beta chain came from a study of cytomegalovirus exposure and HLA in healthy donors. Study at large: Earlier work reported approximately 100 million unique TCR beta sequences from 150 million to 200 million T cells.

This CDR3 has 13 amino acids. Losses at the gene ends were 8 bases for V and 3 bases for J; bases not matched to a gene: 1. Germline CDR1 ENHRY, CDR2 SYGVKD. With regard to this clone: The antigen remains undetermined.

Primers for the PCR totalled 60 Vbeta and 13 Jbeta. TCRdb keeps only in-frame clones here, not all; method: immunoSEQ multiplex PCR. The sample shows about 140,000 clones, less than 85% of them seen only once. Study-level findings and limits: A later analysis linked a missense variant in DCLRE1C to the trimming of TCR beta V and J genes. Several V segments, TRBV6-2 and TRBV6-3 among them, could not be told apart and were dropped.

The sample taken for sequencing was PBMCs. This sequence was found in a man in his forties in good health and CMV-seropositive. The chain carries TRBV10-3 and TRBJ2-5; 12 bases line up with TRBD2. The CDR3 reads CAIGLAGKETQYF. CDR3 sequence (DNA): TGTGCCATCGGACTAGCGGGAAAAGAGACCCAGTACTTC.